Below are 22 T cell receptor beta chains sequenced from a single sample in a study of response to subunit inactivated influenza vaccine. TCRdb processed the RT-PCR reads anew with MiXCR; each CDR3 protein has one entry. The sample contains some 600,000 distinct CDR3 sequences, 12% to 15% of which appear only once. Sequenced material: PBMCs from blood, taken 14 to 15 days before vaccination. The receptor source for this set is a man in his fifties who received an inactivated influenza vaccine.

The chain employs TRBV29-1 and TRBJ2-5, with TRBD2 matching over 8 bases. CDR1 and CDR2 (germline): SQVTM, ANQGSEA. The V segment lost 4 bases and the J segment 5 bases; nucleotides outside the gene matches: 9. The CDR3 covers 14 residues. CDR3: CSVVSGNLGETQYF. The CDR3 coding sequence is TGCAGCGTTGTTAGCGGGAACCTTGGGGAGACCCAGTACTTC.

The rearrangement uses TRBV11-2 and TRBJ1-2; no clear D. The CDR3 consists of 17 residues. The V gene's germline CDR1 is SGHAT and CDR2 FQNNGV. Trimming left V 0 bases short and J 0 bases short, with 14 bases between. The CDR3 DNA is TGTGCCAGCAGCTTAGATCGGATGGCCGAAGCTAACTATGGCTACACCTTC. Residues: CASSLDRMAEANYGYTF. Complete variable domain (other parts from reference TRBV11-2 and TRBJ1-2): EAGVAQSPRYKIIEKRQSVAFWCNPISGHATLYWYQQILGQGPKLLIQFQNNGVVDDSQLPKDRFSAERLKGVDSTLKIQPAKLEDSAVYLCASSLDRMAEANYGYTFGSGTRLTVV.

V and J are TRBV5-4 and TRBJ2-5, with 7 bases lining up with TRBD2. Germline CDR1 is SGHNT and CDR2 is YYREEE (reference sequence). The CDR3 extends over 12 amino acids. The V gene end was trimmed by 2 bases and the J gene end by 7 bases; junction bases not matched to a gene: 2. Here the CDR3 reads CASSLWGGTQYF. CDR3 in DNA: TGTGCCAGCAGCTTATGGGGGGGGACCCAGTACTTC.

This clonotype was counted only a few times. CDR3 loop: CASSARPDMDTQYF. CDR3 DNA sequence: TGTGCCAGCAGTGCCCGACCAGACATGGATACGCAGTATTTT. This chain uses TRBV6-4 with TRBJ2-3, with D unresolved. V dropped 4 bases and J dropped 6 bases, with 14 bases sitting between them. The CDR3 sequence is 14 residues long. Per the germline V gene, CDR1 is MRHNA and CDR2 is SNTAGT.

This clonotype has just a few counts. The chain couples TRBV5-1 to TRBJ2-7, with D hard to call. This CDR3 spans 14 amino acids. V lost 3 bases and J 2 bases, leaving 12 bases between the germline ends. Germline V gives CDR1 SGHRS, CDR2 YFSETQ. The CDR3 protein is CASSSLDGAYEQYF. CDR3 sequence (DNA): TGCGCCAGCAGCTCCCTGGACGGAGCCTACGAGCAGTACTTC.

This chain connects TRBV5-5 to TRBJ2-5; the D is unclear. Germline V gene lookup returns CDR1 SGHKS and CDR2 YYEKEE (reference sequence). The CDR3 covers 15 residues. Between the trimmed V and J ends, which lost 0 bases and 1 base, there was a span of 10 bases. The CDR3, as DNA: TGTGCCAGCAGCTTGGTGGGGTTGCCCCAAGAGACCCAGTACTTC. Its translation: CASSLVGLPQETQYF.

The chain employs TRBV12-3 or TRBV12-4 and TRBJ2-7; D remains ambiguous. The CDR3 totals 13 residues. Trimming removed 3 bases at V and 3 bases at J, with 9 bases between. The CDR3 spells CASSFRVGYEQYF. DNA for the CDR3: TGTGCCAGCAGTTTTAGGGTCGGCTACGAGCAGTACTTC.

This clonotype was recorded a few times. This chain uses TRBV2 with TRBJ2-1; no firm D call. The length of the CDR3 is 16 residues. The V gene lost 2 bases and the J gene lost 0 bases, with 11 bases spanning the gap. The germline gives CDR1 SNHLY, CDR2 FYNNEI. The DNA of the CDR3 is TGTGCCAGCAGTGAATTGGGGAAGAGCTCCTACAATGAGCAGTTCTTC. Its translation is CASSELGKSSYNEQFF. The entire variable domain, with the rest obtained from reference TRBV2 and TRBJ2-1, is as follows: EPEVTQTPSHQVTQMGQEVILRCVPISNHLYFYWYRQILGQKVEFLVSFYNNEISEKSEIFDDQFSVERPDGSNFTLKIRSTKLEDSAMYFCASSELGKSSYNEQFFGPGTRLTVL.

The V and J genes are TRBV7-8 and TRBJ2-6; D is perhaps TRBD2 (5 bases). Germline assignment: CDR1 SGHVS and CDR2 FQNEAQ. This CDR3 spans 16 amino acids. V was trimmed by 1 base and J by 2 bases, leaving 9 bases between them. The CDR3 coding sequence is TGTGCCAGCAGCTTAGTGCGGGCGGCTGGGGCCAACGTCCTGACTTTC. As protein: CASSLVRAAGANVLTF.

This clonotype has just a few counts. V and J are TRBV7-2 and TRBJ2-7; TRBD1 aligns across 7 bases. Losses at the gene ends were 4 bases for V and 2 bases for J; bases not matched to a gene: 5. There are 14 residues in the CDR3. Looked up from germline, CDR1 is SGHTA and CDR2 is FQGNSA. The CDR3 DNA sequence: TGTGCCAGCAGCTCCGGGACAGTTCCCTACGAGCAGTACTTC. As protein: CASSSGTVPYEQYF. The complete variable domain, with remaining parts taken from reference TRBV7-2 and TRBJ2-7, reads GAGVSQSPSNKVTEKGKDVELRCDPISGHTALYWYRQSLGQGLEFLIYFQGNSAPDKSGLPSDRFSAERTGGSVSTLTIQRTQQEDSAVYLCASSSGTVPYEQYFGPGTRLTVT.

This clonotype was detected many times. J is TRBJ2-5 and V is TRBV20-1, with TRBD1 identical over 7 bases. V was clipped by 3 bases and J by 2 bases; unmatched bases: 6. The germline CDR1 and CDR2 sequences are DFQATT and SNEGSKA (reference sequence). The CDR3 totals 14 residues. The CDR3 spells CSARETGLQETQYF. CDR3 in DNA: TGCAGTGCTAGGGAGACAGGGCTTCAAGAGACCCAGTACTTC.

The chain joins TRBV6-2 or TRBV6-3 to TRBJ2-2; 12 positions agree with TRBD1. Trimming took 3 bases from V and 7 from J; bases not matched to a gene: 18. The CDR3 consists of 20 residues. Germline CDR1 reads MNHEY; CDR2 reads SVGEGT. The CDR3, as DNA: TGTGCCAGCAGTTATAGGTTCCCGGGACAGGGGGCGCGTGGAAACGGGGAGCTGTTTTTT. Its translation: CASSYRFPGQGARGNGELFF.

This clonotype was seen at least ten times. The rearrangement links TRBV7-2 to TRBJ2-3; 9 bases align to TRBD1. CDR1 and CDR2 from the germline V gene are SGHTA and FQGNSA. With V trimmed by 5 bases and J by 0 bases, 3 bases remained unmatched. The length of the CDR3 is 15 residues. The CDR3 bases are TGTGCCAGCAGCGTCGGGACAGGGAGCACAGATACGCAGTATTTT. This gives the protein CASSVGTGSTDTQYF.

The J gene is TRBJ2-2, the V gene TRBV7-6; 7 nucleotides align to TRBD2. Trimming removed 2 bases from V and 1 base from J; junction bases left unmatched: 4. This CDR3 has 16 residues. Germline V CDR1 and CDR2: SGHVS, FNYEAQ. Here the CDR3 reads CASSLSPSGNTGELFF. CDR3 DNA: TGTGCCAGCAGCTTAAGTCCTAGCGGGAACACCGGGGAGCTGTTTTTT.

CDR3 in amino acids: CASNRQGSETQYF. The CDR3 DNA reads as TGTGCCAGCAACCGTCAGGGCTCGGAGACCCAGTACTTC. The rearrangement links TRBV7-2 to TRBJ2-5; D is possibly TRBD1 (5 bases). Germline CDR1 and CDR2: SGHTA and FQGNSA. The CDR3 totals 13 residues. Between the trimmed V and J ends, which lost 7 bases and 5 bases, there was a span of 14 bases.

This clonotype occurred a few times. J is TRBJ1-1 and V is TRBV3-1; TRBD1 aligns across 8 bases. With V trimmed by 4 bases and J by 11 bases, 9 bases remained unmatched. The CDR3 has 13 residues. Germline CDR1 LGHDT, CDR2 YNNKEL (reference sequence). The CDR3 DNA sequence: TGTGCCAGCAGCCGCGGGACAGGTGAAGGCGCTTTCTTT. Its translation: CASSRGTGEGAFF.

This clonotype was detected a few times. CDR3 sequence: CASSLLWSQRGLQETQYF. For the CDR3, the DNA is TGTGCCAGCAGTCTCCTGTGGAGTCAGCGGGGCCTTCAAGAGACCCAGTACTTC. This chain links TRBV27 with TRBJ2-5, with 7 bases aligning to TRBD2. The CDR3 length is 18 residues. V gave up 5 bases and J gave up 2 bases; unmatched junction bases: 17. The V gene's germline CDR1 is MNHEY and CDR2 SMNVEV (reference sequence).

In DNA form, the CDR3 reads TGTGCCAGCAGACTACTAGCGGGGATCACAGATACGCAGTATTTT. Amino acids: CASRLLAGITDTQYF. This rearrangement joins TRBV2 to TRBJ2-3; 10 bases fit TRBD2. The CDR3 length is 15 residues. Trimming took 6 bases from V and 2 from J; bases not matched to a gene: 5. CDR1 is SNHLY and CDR2 is FYNNEI in the germline V gene.

Ten or more counts support this clonotype. This rearrangement joins TRBV9 to TRBJ2-7, with TRBD1 identical over 8 bases. J lost 6 bases, V lost 8 bases, and 10 bases had no gene match. CDR1 SGDLS and CDR2 YYNGEE come from the germline V gene. The CDR3 totals 13 residues. The CDR3 sequence: CARYGQGQCEQYF. Written as DNA, the CDR3 is TGTGCCAGATACGGACAGGGTCAGTGCGAGCAGTACTTC.

V and J are TRBV7-9 and TRBJ2-1; D ambiguous. CDR1 and CDR2 from the germline V gene are SEHNR and FQNEAQ (reference sequence). Trimming pared 11 bases from V and 7 bases from J, leaving 3 bases between. This CDR3 is built from 8 residues. The CDR3 DNA sequence: TGTGCCCCGAATGAGCAGTTCTTC. Translated: CAPNEQFF.

In DNA, the CDR3 is TGTGCCAGCAGTTGGGGGTCTGGTCAGCCCCAGCATTTT. Its protein is CASSWGSGQPQHF. The chain couples TRBV7-2 to TRBJ1-5, with D perhaps TRBD1 (5 bases). The V end was cut by 6 bases, the J end by 6 bases, with 12 bases between. CDR1 is SGHTA, CDR2 FQGNSA, per germline. This CDR3 has 13 amino acids.

V is TRBV20-1 and J is TRBJ2-7; TRBD2 matches 8 bases. This CDR3 comprises 17 residues. J was trimmed by 2 bases and V by 1 base; bases with no gene match: 13. CDR1 and CDR2 from the germline V gene are DFQATT and SNEGSKA (reference sequence). CDR3 DNA sequence: TGCAGTGCTAGAGTGGCTCAAGTGACTAGCGAGACCTACGAGCAGTACTTC. Residues: CSARVAQVTSETYEQYF.